A selection of T cell receptor beta chains follows, all from one sample in a study of T-cell reconstitution after alpha-beta-depleted transplantation in children. MiXCR was run by TCRdb on the PCR reads, yielding one entry per CDR3 protein. The table has 250,000 to 300,000 distinct CDR3 sequences, around 9.1% seen once. The sample consisted of PBMCs, taken before TCRalphabeta/CD19-depleted stem cell transplant. The receptors shown here come from a boy younger than two with acute myeloid leukemia, due to receive a stem cell transplant. The CDR3 runs from the conserved cysteine through the conserved F or W. Each record gives: J gene, V gene, CDR3 protein.

TRBJ1-5 | TRBV5-1 | CASSLIGGVDQPQHF
TRBJ2-4 | TRBV7-8 | CASSLPRDRGVAKNIQYF
TRBJ2-5 | TRBV30 | CAWRVAVRETQYF
TRBJ2-4 | TRBV7-8 | CASSPIAKNIQYF
TRBJ2-6 | TRBV11-1 | CASSPTGSSGNGGANVLTF
TRBJ2-3 | TRBV29-1 | CSVDLAGASSTDTQYF
TRBJ2-1 | TRBV24-1 | CATKGGSYNEQFF
TRBJ1-4 | TRBV7-8 | CASSWKDKAPRGNEKLFF
TRBJ2-5 | TRBV19 | CASSITGTSEETQYF
TRBJ2-2 | TRBV29-1 | CSVEASGNTGELFF
TRBJ2-2 | TRBV20-1 | CSARYRAGELFF
TRBJ1-1 | TRBV6-1 | CASSETRALHTEAFF
TRBJ2-6 | TRBV19 | CASSRKTGVSGANVLTF
TRBJ1-1 | TRBV3-1 | CASSHPVKNTEAFF
TRBJ1-1 | TRBV7-9 | CASSLPQPNAEAFF
TRBJ2-7 | TRBV12-3/TRBV12-4 | CASSSTGPYEQYF
TRBJ2-1 | TRBV5-1 | CASSLSLAGPSGSYNEQFF
TRBJ2-1 | TRBV9 | CASSVDSGRAWNEQFF
TRBJ1-3 | TRBV12-3/TRBV12-4 | CASSLVIRNTIYF
TRBJ2-1 | TRBV11-1 | CASSLYSGNEQFF
TRBJ1-6 | TRBV7-2 | CASSLKKGDRYNSPLHF
TRBJ1-1 | TRBV5-1 | CASSLGGAREAFF
TRBJ1-5 | TRBV28 | CASSALGEGEEQPQHF
TRBJ2-1 | TRBV20-1 | CSASAGKGYNEQFF
TRBJ2-7 | TRBV19 | CASSIGPSRVSYEQYF
TRBJ2-7 | TRBV21-1 | CASSKGRNRDSYEQYF
TRBJ2-7 | TRBV7-9 | CASSSFSGQGSKQYF
TRBJ2-3 | TRBV11-2 | CASSSFGSTDTQYF
TRBJ2-7 | TRBV27 | CASSYQAGGYEQYF
TRBJ2-3 | TRBV12-3/TRBV12-4 | CASSPYRIDTQYF
TRBJ2-5 | TRBV11-3 | CASSSAARGKQETQYF
TRBJ2-2 | TRBV24-1 | CATSDPWTGWTGELFF
TRBJ2-1 | TRBV6-5 | CASSSGLFYNEQFF
TRBJ2-7 | TRBV7-9 | CASSSRDRSYEQYF
TRBJ2-5 | TRBV18 | CASSPGWTWSVGETQYF
TRBJ2-6 | TRBV5-4 | CASSGRYSSGANVLTF
TRBJ2-5 | TRBV5-4 | CASSFRWATGFQETQYF
TRBJ2-7 | TRBV20-1 | CSARTMLWQVPYEQYF
TRBJ2-5 | TRBV20-1 | CSAIRTEQETQYF
TRBJ1-2 | TRBV6-1 | CASSRTGNYYGYTF